Below, 21 T cell receptor beta chains from the same sample are listed, as sequenced in a study of blood T cell repertoires in COVID-19. Sequenced by immunoSEQ multiplex PCR; TCRdb stores in-frame clones only, minus some. The table lists 200,000 to 300,000 clones, 70% to 85% of them singletons. The specimen sequenced was peripheral blood. The origin of the receptors is an elderly woman with acute or convalescent COVID-19.

This clone is a singleton in its sample. This chain links TRBV6-1 with TRBJ2-7; 8 bases are shared with TRBD2. There are 18 residues in the CDR3. J lost 0 bases, V lost 3 bases, and 13 bases had no gene match. CDR1 is MNHNS, CDR2 SASEGT, per germline. CDR3 in amino acids: CASSDPREASGFSYEQYF. For the CDR3, the DNA is TGTGCCAGCAGTGACCCCCGGGAGGCTAGCGGGTTCTCCTACGAGCAGTACTTC.

The rearrangement joins TRBV18 to TRBJ2-2; 9 nucleotides agree with TRBD2. After removal of 5 bases from V and 1 base from J, the junction contained 2 bases not matched to a gene. CDR1 and CDR2 (germline): KGHSH, LQKENI. This CDR3 region has 15 residues. The CDR3 is CASSGLAQNTGELFF. The DNA for the CDR3 is TGTGCCAGCTCAGGACTAGCGCAGAACACCGGGGAGCTGTTTTTT.

The V and J genes are TRBV10-3 and TRBJ2-5; D is possibly TRBD1 (6 bases). Trimming removed 3 bases from V and 1 base from J, with 21 bases in between. This CDR3 is built from 18 residues. Per the germline V gene, CDR1 is ENHRY and CDR2 is SYGVKD. The CDR3 DNA reads as TGTGCCATCAGTGAACCCCATGGGACACTCGTTCTCCAAGAGACCCAGTACTTC. Protein product: CAISEPHGTLVLQETQYF.

The chain couples TRBV6-2 or TRBV6-3 to TRBJ2-3; 9 positions agree with TRBD2. V dropped 3 bases and J dropped 5; count of bases not matched to a gene: 6. Looked up from germline, CDR1 is MNHEY and CDR2 is SVGEGT. CDR3 length equals 15 residues. The CDR3 here is CASSYGLAGRDTQYF. The DNA of the CDR3 is TGTGCCAGCAGTTATGGGCTAGCGGGGCGAGATACGCAGTATTTT.

The chain uses TRBV5-6 and TRBJ1-3, with TRBD1 matching over 7 bases. The CDR3 covers 16 residues. CDR1 is SGHDT and CDR2 is YYEEEE in the germline V gene. J lost 0 bases, V lost 5 bases, and 8 bases had no gene match. In nucleotides, the CDR3 is TGTGCCAGCAGTACAACAGGGGTCCCCTCTGGAAACACCATATATTTT. Amino acids: CASSTTGVPSGNTIYF.

The rearrangement links TRBV19 to TRBJ2-5; tentatively, D is TRBD1 (6 bases). Germline-derived CDR1 and CDR2 are LNHDA and SQIVND (reference sequence). The ends were cut back, 5 bases at V and 2 bases at J, with 9 bases in the middle. The CDR3 has 13 residues. CDR3 sequence reads: CASSPGQQETQYF. The CDR3 DNA is TGTGCCAGTAGTCCGGGACAACAAGAGACCCAGTACTTC.

This sequence joins TRBV29-1 and TRBJ1-2; maybe TRBD1 (5 bases). CDR1 is SQVTM and CDR2 is ANQGSEA in the germline V gene. Deletions cut 3 bases from V and 7 bases from J, with 24 bases between. The CDR3 sequence is 16 residues long. The CDR3 here is CSVDSTGVPPGTGYTF. Written as DNA, the CDR3 is TGCAGCGTTGATTCCACGGGGGTTCCCCCGGGCACTGGCTACACCTTC. Drawing the rest from reference TRBV29-1 and TRBJ1-2, the complete variable domain is SAVISQKPSRDICQRGTSLTIQCQVDSQVTMMFWYRQQPGQSLTLIATANQGSEATYESGFVIDKFPISRPNLTFSTLTVSNMSPEDSSIYLCSVDSTGVPPGTGYTFGSGTRLTVV.

This clone was found a few times. CDR3 residues: CASSQLGADTGELFF. Written as DNA, the CDR3 is TGTGCCAGCAGCCAGCTTGGAGCGGACACCGGGGAGCTGTTTTTT. V gene TRBV3-1 (or the pseudogene TRBV3-2) combines with J gene TRBJ2-2; tentative D call: TRBD2 (5 bases). This CDR3 contains 15 residues. Trimming stripped 3 bases from V and 3 bases from J, with 11 bases between. Per germline, CDR1 LGHDT and CDR2 YNNKEL (reference sequence).

The chain employs TRBV7-2 and TRBJ1-2; 12 positions agree with TRBD1. Germline lookup yields CDR1 SGHTA and CDR2 FQGNSA. This CDR3 is 14 amino acids long. With V trimmed by 5 bases and J by 8 bases, 6 bases remained unmatched. The CDR3: CASSQSGTGGGYTF. DNA for the CDR3: TGTGCCAGCAGCCAATCCGGGACAGGGGGCGGCTACACCTTC. The full variable domain, completed using reference TRBV7-2 and TRBJ1-2, is GAGVSQSPSNKVTEKGKDVELRCDPISGHTALYWYRQSLGQGLEFLIYFQGNSAPDKSGLPSDRFSAERTGGSVSTLTIQRTQQEDSAVYLCASSQSGTGGGYTFGSGTRLTVV.

The chain carries TRBV10-3 and TRBJ1-1; unclear D gene. Trimming stripped 3 bases from V and 2 bases from J, with 7 bases between. The CDR3 length is 13 residues. The V gene's germline CDR1 is ENHRY and CDR2 SYGVKD. The CDR3 DNA reads as TGTGCCATCAGTGAACAGTCAAACACTGAAGCTTTCTTT. It yields the protein CAISEQSNTEAFF.

In its sample, this clone was seen once. The chain links TRBV6-4 to TRBJ2-7; D unresolved. V lost 11 bases, J lost 3 bases, and 11 bases lay in between. The germline V gene encodes CDR1 MRHNA and CDR2 SNTAGT. CDR3 length equals 11 residues. For the CDR3, the DNA is TGTGCCCCCGACTGGAACTACGAGCAGTACTTC. It translates to CAPDWNYEQYF.

The chain employs TRBV6-5 and TRBJ2-5; D may be TRBD2 (6 bases). Germline V gene lookup returns CDR1 MNHEY and CDR2 SVGAGI. Trimming took 8 bases from V and 0 from J, leaving 13 bases between them. The CDR3 length is 14 residues. CDR3 in DNA: TGTGCCAGCTTGGGAGGTTGGTACCAAGAGACCCAGTACTTC. It encodes CASLGGWYQETQYF.

J is TRBJ1-1 and V is TRBV6-5, with 10 bases fitting TRBD1. From germline, CDR1 is MNHEY and CDR2 SVGAGI. The CDR3 consists of 15 residues. V lost 6 bases, J lost 1 base, and 5 bases stayed unmatched. The CDR3 is CASSRQGAANTEAFF. The CDR3 DNA sequence: TGTGCCAGCAGCCGACAGGGGGCCGCGAACACTGAAGCTTTCTTT.

The rearrangement uses TRBV9 and TRBJ2-2, with TRBD2 matching 8 bases. The V and J ends lost 0 bases and 7 bases, in that order; junction bases with no gene match: 5. This CDR3 comprises 15 residues. In germline, CDR1 is SGDLS, CDR2 YYNGEE. CDR3 sequence: CASSVEVAGRGELFF. CDR3 nucleotide sequence: TGTGCCAGCAGCGTAGAGGTAGCGGGGCGCGGGGAGCTGTTTTTT.

There are a few counts of this clone. The chain carries TRBV5-5 and TRBJ2-7; 7 positions match TRBD1. Germline-derived CDR1 and CDR2 are SGHKS and YYEKEE (reference sequence). The CDR3 sequence is 16 residues long. Trimming took 0 bases from V and 7 from J; bases not matched to a gene: 13. CDR3 region: CASSLGQGATPGEQYF. CDR3 nucleotide sequence: TGTGCCAGCAGCTTGGGACAGGGAGCCACGCCGGGGGAGCAGTACTTC.

In DNA form, the CDR3 reads TGCGCCAGCAGCCTTCGAAAAGCAGGGGGCGAGGGTCCAGATACGCAGTATTTT. Amino acid sequence: CASSLRKAGGEGPDTQYF. This chain uses TRBV4-1 with TRBJ2-3, with 8 bases aligning to TRBD1. This CDR3 has 18 amino acids. Germline V lookup: CDR1 MGHRA, CDR2 YSYEKL. The J segment lost 4 bases and the V segment lost 4 bases, leaving 16 bases of the junction unmatched.

The V and J genes are TRBV10-1 and TRBJ2-3; 16 bases are a match to TRBD2. Trimming cost V 0 bases and J 4 bases; bases outside gene matches: 16. This CDR3 comprises 22 residues. Germline-derived CDR1 and CDR2 are WNHNN and SYGVQD (reference sequence). CDR3 amino acids: CASSESRLGTGTSGRASDTQYF. The CDR3 DNA is TGCGCCAGCAGTGAGTCGAGGTTGGGGACCGGGACTAGCGGGAGGGCCTCAGATACGCAGTATTTT.

V usage is TRBV5-4 and J usage is TRBJ2-7; tentative D call: TRBD2 (6 bases). V dropped 0 bases and J dropped 3 bases, with 10 bases sitting between them. This CDR3 has 14 amino acids. Germline CDR1 SGHNT, CDR2 YYREEE (reference sequence). As DNA, the CDR3 is TGTGCCAGCAGCTTGGCGGGAGTCCTCTACGAGCAGTACTTC. Its translation: CASSLAGVLYEQYF.

CDR3 nucleotides: TGTGCCAGCAGCCAAGGGGGCTCTGGGGCCAACGTCCTGACTTTC. Translation: CASSQGGSGANVLTF. The chain uses TRBV9 and TRBJ2-6; possibly TRBD1 for D (6 bases). This CDR3 is 15 amino acids long. V was shortened by 4 bases and J by 0 bases, with 8 bases between the two germline ends. Looked up from germline, CDR1 is SGDLS and CDR2 is YYNGEE.

This chain links TRBV19 with TRBJ1-6; 8 nucleotides line up with TRBD1. J was trimmed by 6 bases and V by 6 bases; bases with no gene match: 10. The CDR3 is 16 residues long. The germline V gene has CDR1 LNHDA and CDR2 SQIVND (reference sequence). CDR3 sequence: CASRPKTGDINSPLHF. The CDR3 DNA sequence: TGTGCCAGTAGACCCAAGACAGGGGACATTAATTCACCCCTCCACTTT. Using reference TRBV19 and TRBJ1-6 for the parts outside the CDR3, the full variable domain is DGGITQSPKYLFRKEGQNVTLSCEQNLNHDAMYWYRQDPGQGLRLIYYSQIVNDFQKGDIAEGYSVSREKKESFPLTVTSAQKNPTAFYLCASRPKTGDINSPLHFGNGTRLTVT.

The J gene is TRBJ1-5, the V gene TRBV6-1, with D possibly matching TRBD1 (6 bases). The V end was cut by 3 bases, the J end by 3 bases, with 12 bases between. The germline V gene encodes CDR1 MNHNS and CDR2 SASEGT. The CDR3 loop spans 15 amino acids. CDR3 DNA sequence: TGTGCCAGCAGTGATGAACACAGGGCCAATCAGCCCCAGCATTTT. Protein product: CASSDEHRANQPQHF.